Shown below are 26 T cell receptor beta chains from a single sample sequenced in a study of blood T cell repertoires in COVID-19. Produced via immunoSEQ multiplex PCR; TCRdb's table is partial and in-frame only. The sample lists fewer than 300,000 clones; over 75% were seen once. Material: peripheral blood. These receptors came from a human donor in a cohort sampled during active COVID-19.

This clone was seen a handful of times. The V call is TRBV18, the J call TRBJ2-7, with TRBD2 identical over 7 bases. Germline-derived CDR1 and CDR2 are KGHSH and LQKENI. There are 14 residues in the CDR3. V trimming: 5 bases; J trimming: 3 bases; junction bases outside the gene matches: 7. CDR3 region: CASSASGAYYEQYF. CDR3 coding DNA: TGTGCCAGCTCAGCAAGCGGGGCGTACTACGAGCAGTACTTC.

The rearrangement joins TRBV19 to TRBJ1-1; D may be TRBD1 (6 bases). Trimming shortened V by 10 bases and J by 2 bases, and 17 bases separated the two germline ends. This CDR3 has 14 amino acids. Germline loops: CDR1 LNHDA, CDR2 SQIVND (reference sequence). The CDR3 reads CATTKGGANTEAFF. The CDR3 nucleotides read TGTGCCACTACTAAAGGGGGGGCAAACACTGAAGCTTTCTTT.

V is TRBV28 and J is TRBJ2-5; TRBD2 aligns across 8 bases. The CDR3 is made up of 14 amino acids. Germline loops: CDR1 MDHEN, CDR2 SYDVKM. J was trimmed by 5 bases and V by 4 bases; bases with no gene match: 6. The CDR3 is CASSSGGVGETQYF. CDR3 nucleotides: TGTGCCAGCAGTTCGGGAGGGGTGGGGGAGACCCAGTACTTC.

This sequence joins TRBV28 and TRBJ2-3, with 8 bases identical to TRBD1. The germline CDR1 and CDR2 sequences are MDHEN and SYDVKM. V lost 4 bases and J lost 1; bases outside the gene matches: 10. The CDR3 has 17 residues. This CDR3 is CASSSPFRDRRTDTQYF. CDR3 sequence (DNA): TGTGCCAGCAGTTCCCCCTTCCGGGACAGGCGCACAGATACGCAGTATTTT.

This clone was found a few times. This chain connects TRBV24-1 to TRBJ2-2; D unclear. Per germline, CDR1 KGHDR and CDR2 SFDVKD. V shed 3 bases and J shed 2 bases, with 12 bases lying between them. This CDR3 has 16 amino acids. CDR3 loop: CATSDIRVANTGELFF. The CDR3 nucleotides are TGTGCCACCAGTGATATCCGGGTGGCCAACACCGGGGAGCTGTTTTTT.

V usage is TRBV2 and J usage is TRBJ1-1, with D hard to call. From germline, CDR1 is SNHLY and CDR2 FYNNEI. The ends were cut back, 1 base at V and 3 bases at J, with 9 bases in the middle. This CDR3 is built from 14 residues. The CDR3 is CASSEGGRHTEAFF. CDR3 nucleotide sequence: TGTGCCAGCAGTGAAGGAGGGAGGCACACTGAAGCTTTCTTT.

The CDR3 sequence: CASSSTSGGGPFGYTF. The CDR3 DNA follows: TGTGCCAGCAGCTCCACCTCGGGGGGTGGGCCGTTTGGCTACACCTTC. The chain employs TRBV7-3 and TRBJ1-2; D is possibly TRBD1 (5 bases). The CDR3 is 16 residues long. CDR1 is SGHTA, CDR2 FQGTGA, per germline. V was trimmed by 4 bases and J by 7 bases, leaving 22 bases between them.

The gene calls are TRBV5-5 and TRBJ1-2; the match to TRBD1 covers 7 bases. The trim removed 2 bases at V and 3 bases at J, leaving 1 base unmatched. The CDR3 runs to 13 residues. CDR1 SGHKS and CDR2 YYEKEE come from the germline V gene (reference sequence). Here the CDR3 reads CASSFTGDYGYTF. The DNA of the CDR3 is TGTGCCAGCAGCTTTACAGGGGACTATGGCTACACCTTC.

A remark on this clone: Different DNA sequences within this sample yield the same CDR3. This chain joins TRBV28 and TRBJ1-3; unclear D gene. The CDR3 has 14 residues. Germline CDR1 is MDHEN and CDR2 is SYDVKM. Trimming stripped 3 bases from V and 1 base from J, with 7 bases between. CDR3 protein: CASSFDTSGNTIYF. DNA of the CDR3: TGTGCCAGCAGTTTTGATACTTCTGGAAACACCATATATTTT.

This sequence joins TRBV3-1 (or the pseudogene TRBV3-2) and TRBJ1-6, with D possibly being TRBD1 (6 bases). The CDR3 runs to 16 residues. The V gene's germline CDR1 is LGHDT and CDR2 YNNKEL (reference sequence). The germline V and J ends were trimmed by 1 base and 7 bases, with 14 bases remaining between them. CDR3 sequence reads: CASSQVSGAANSPLHF. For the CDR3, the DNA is TGTGCCAGCAGCCAAGTTTCAGGGGCTGCAAATTCACCCCTCCACTTT.

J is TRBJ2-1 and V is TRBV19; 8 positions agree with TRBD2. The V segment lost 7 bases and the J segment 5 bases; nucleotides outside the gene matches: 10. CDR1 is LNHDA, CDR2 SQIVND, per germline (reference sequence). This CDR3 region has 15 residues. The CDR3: CASIPRGGANNEQFF. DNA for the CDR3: TGTGCCAGTATTCCCCGGGGGGGCGCAAACAATGAGCAGTTCTTC.

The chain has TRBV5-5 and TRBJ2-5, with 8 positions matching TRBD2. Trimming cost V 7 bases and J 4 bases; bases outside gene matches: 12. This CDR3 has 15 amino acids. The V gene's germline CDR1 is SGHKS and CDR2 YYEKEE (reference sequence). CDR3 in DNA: TGTGCCAGCGCGGGGGGACTAGGGCTGGGAGAGACCCAGTACTTC. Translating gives CASAGGLGLGETQYF. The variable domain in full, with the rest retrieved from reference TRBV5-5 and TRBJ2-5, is DAGVTQSPTHLIKTRGQQVTLRCSPISGHKSVSWYQQVLGQGPQFIFQYYEKEERGRGNFPDRFSARQFPNYSSELNVNALLLGDSALYLCASAGGLGLGETQYFGPGTRLLVL.

CDR3 DNA: TGTGCCACCAGCACCGGGACAGCCGTTAATTCACCCCTCCACTTT. Amino acids: CATSTGTAVNSPLHF. The genes are TRBV15 and TRBJ1-6, with 7 bases that match TRBD1. The germline V gene has CDR1 LNHNV and CDR2 YYDKDF (reference sequence). The CDR3 runs to 15 residues. Trimming cost V 4 bases and J 6 bases; bases outside gene matches: 6.

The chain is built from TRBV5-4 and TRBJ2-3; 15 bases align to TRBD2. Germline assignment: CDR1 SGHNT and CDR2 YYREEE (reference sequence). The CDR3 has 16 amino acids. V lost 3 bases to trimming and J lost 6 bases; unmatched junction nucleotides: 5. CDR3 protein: CASSSGLAGGGDTQYF. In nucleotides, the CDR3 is TGTGCCAGCAGCTCGGGACTAGCGGGGGGTGGGGATACGCAGTATTTT.

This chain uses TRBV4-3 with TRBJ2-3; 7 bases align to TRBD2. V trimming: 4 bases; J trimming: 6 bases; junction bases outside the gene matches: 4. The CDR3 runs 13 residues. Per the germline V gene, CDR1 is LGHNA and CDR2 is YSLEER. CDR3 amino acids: CASSLWEGDTQYF. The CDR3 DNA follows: TGCGCCAGCAGCCTCTGGGAGGGGGATACGCAGTATTTT.

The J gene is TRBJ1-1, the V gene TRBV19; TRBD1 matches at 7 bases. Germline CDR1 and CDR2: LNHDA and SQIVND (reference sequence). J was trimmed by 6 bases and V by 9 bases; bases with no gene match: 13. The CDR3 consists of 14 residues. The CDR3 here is CASATGVLGAEAFF. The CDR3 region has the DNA TGTGCCAGCGCTACAGGGGTCTTGGGGGCTGAAGCTTTCTTT.

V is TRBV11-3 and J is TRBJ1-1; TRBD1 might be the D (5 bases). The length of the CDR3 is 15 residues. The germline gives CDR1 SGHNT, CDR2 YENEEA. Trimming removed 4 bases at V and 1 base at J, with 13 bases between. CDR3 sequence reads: CASSSSPTGNTEAFF. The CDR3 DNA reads TGTGCCAGCAGCTCAAGCCCCACAGGGAACACTGAAGCTTTCTTT.

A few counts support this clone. The CDR3 coding sequence is TGTGCCAGCAGCCCTAAGGAGGGGGGGAAAAACATTCAGTACTTC. This sequence encodes CASSPKEGGKNIQYF. This chain uses TRBV7-8 with TRBJ2-4; maybe TRBD2 (7 bases). This CDR3 is 15 amino acids long. Germline CDR1 is SGHVS and CDR2 is FQNEAQ. V was clipped by 5 bases and J by 4 bases, with 15 bases between them.

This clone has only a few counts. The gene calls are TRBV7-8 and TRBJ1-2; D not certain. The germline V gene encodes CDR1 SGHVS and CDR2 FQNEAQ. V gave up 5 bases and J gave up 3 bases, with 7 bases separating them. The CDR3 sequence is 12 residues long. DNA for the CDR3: TGTGCCAGCAGCCTACAGCACTATGGCTACACCTTC. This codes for CASSLQHYGYTF.

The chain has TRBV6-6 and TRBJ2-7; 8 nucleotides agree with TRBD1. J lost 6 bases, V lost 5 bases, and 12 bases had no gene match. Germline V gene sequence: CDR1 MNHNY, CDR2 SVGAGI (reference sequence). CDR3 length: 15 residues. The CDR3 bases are TGTGCCAGCAGTGCCATTCTGAGTGGACAGGGCGAGCAGTACTTC. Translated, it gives CASSAILSGQGEQYF.

The CDR3 DNA sequence: TGTGCCAGCAGCCCGGAGGGGAGCAAGTACGAGCAGTACTTC. Translated, it gives CASSPEGSKYEQYF. The rearrangement links TRBV7-9 to TRBJ2-7, with D possibly being TRBD2 (6 bases). Trimming shortened V by 5 bases and J by 4 bases, and 15 bases separated the two germline ends. Germline CDR1 SEHNR, CDR2 FQNEAQ (reference sequence). The CDR3 is 14 amino acids.

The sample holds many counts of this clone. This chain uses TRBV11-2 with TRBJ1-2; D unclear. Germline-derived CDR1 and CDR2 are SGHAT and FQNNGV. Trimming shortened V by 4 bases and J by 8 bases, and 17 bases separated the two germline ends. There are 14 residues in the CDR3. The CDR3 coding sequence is TGTGCCAGCAGCTCCCCGGCGGGGTATGGCGGCTACACCTTC. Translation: CASSSPAGYGGYTF. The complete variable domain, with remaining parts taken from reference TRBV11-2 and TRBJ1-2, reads EAGVAQSPRYKIIEKRQSVAFWCNPISGHATLYWYQQILGQGPKLLIQFQNNGVVDDSQLPKDRFSAERLKGVDSTLKIQPAKLEDSAVYLCASSSPAGYGGYTFGSGTRLTVV.

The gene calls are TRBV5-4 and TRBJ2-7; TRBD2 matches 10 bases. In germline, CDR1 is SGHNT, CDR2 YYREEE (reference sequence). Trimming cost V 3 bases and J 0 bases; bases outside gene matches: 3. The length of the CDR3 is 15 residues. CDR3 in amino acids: CASSWTSGSSYEQYF. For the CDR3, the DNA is TGTGCCAGCAGCTGGACTAGCGGCAGCTCCTACGAGCAGTACTTC.

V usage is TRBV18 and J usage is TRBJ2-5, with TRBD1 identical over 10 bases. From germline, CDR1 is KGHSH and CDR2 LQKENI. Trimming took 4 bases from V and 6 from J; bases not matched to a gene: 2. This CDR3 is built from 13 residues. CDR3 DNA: TGTGCCAGCTCACGGGACAGGGGTAAGACCCAGTACTTC. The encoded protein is CASSRDRGKTQYF.

The CDR3, as DNA: TGCGCCAGCAGTGGGACTCCTGCAACTAATGAAAAACTGTTTTTT. Residues: CASSGTPATNEKLFF. This chain joins TRBV5-1 and TRBJ1-4, with D perhaps TRBD1 (5 bases). Germline assignment: CDR1 SGHRS and CDR2 YFSETQ. Trimming cost V 5 bases and J 0 bases, with 11 bases left between them. This CDR3 contains 15 residues.

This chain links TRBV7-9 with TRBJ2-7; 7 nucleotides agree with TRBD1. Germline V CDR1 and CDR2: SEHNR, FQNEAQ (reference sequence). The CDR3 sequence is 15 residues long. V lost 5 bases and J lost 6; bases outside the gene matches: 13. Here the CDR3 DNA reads TGTGCCAGCAGCAACGGTCCACAGGGGATCAGCGAGCAGTACTTC. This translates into CASSNGPQGISEQYF.